The 31 T cell receptor beta chains reported below all come from one sample, sequenced in a study of blood T cell repertoires in COVID-19. Profiled with immunoSEQ multiplex PCR; TCRdb holds only in-frame clones, not every one. The sample lists some 230,000 clones; roughly 79% were seen once. Sequences were obtained from PBMCs or T cells enriched from blood (not recorded which). The receptors here all came from a man aged 35 to 55 who had recovered from COVID-19.

This clone was seen a single time. A much larger clone differs from this one at a single base, so this may be a read error. The same CDR3 arises from other DNA sequences in this sample as well. The genes are TRBV5-1 and TRBJ1-4, with D perhaps matching TRBD1 (6 bases). This CDR3 is built from 14 residues. The germline V gene encodes CDR1 SGHRS and CDR2 YFSETQ. CDR3 in amino acids: CASSLQGFGEKLFF. The CDR3 coding sequence is TGCGCTAGCAGCTTACAGGGTTTTGGGGAAAAACTGTTTTTT.

There are a few counts of this clone. The chain joins TRBV5-5 to TRBJ1-2, with TRBD1 as a possible D gene (6 bases). The V and J ends lost 0 bases and 1 base respectively, with 7 bases between them. CDR1 is SGHKS, CDR2 YYEKEE, per germline (reference sequence). The CDR3 has 14 amino acids. In DNA, the CDR3 is TGTGCCAGCAGCTTGGAACAGGGTAACTATGGCTACACCTTC. Translated, it gives CASSLEQGNYGYTF.

V and J are TRBV23-1 and TRBJ1-2; D unclear. TRBV23-1 is known as an ORF, though its function is uncertain. The CDR3 has 13 amino acids. Trimming removed 4 bases at V and 8 bases at J, with 14 bases between. The CDR3, as DNA: TGCGCCAGCAGTCCGCCAGTCCGTTACGGCTACACCTTC. The encoded protein is CASSPPVRYGYTF.

The chain recombines TRBV10-3 with TRBJ1-1; tentative D call: TRBD1 (6 bases). CDR3 length equals 13 residues. CDR1 ENHRY and CDR2 SYGVKD come from the germline V gene. Trimming left V 11 bases short and J 4 bases short, with 17 bases between. The CDR3 loop reads CAASQGWGTEAFF. The DNA for the CDR3 is TGTGCCGCGTCACAGGGATGGGGCACTGAAGCTTTCTTT.

This clone appeared a few times. The chain couples TRBV29-1 to TRBJ1-1; the D gene is possibly TRBD1 (6 bases). Trimming removed 2 bases from V and 7 bases from J, with 11 bases in between. This CDR3 has 12 residues. CDR1 is SQVTM, CDR2 ANQGSEA, per germline. The CDR3 DNA is TGCAGCGTTGAATTCTTGGACAGTGAAGCTTTCTTT. Amino acids: CSVEFLDSEAFF.

This sequence joins TRBV2 and TRBJ2-7, with D perhaps matching TRBD2 (6 bases). Germline CDR1 is SNHLY and CDR2 is FYNNEI. CDR3 length equals 14 residues. Trimming removed 6 bases at V and 0 bases at J, with 12 bases between. CDR3 sequence (DNA): TGTGCCAGCAGCTTGGGGGGAGGCTCCTACGAGCAGTACTTC. This codes for CASSLGGGSYEQYF.

The chain recombines TRBV5-1 with TRBJ2-1, with 11 bases matching TRBD1. The V and J ends lost 4 bases and 2 bases, in that order; junction bases with no gene match: 5. The CDR3 sequence is 16 residues long. Germline loops: CDR1 SGHRS, CDR2 YFSETQ. CDR3: CASSPPGQGAYNEQFF. Here the CDR3 DNA reads TGCGCCAGCAGCCCCCCGGGACAGGGGGCCTACAATGAGCAGTTCTTC.

This chain uses TRBV6-2 or TRBV6-3 with TRBJ2-3; TRBD2 matches at 8 bases. The V gene's germline CDR1 is MNHEY and CDR2 SVGEGT. Trimming cost V 0 bases and J 2 bases; bases outside gene matches: 7. The CDR3 is 17 residues long. DNA for the CDR3: TGTGCCAGCAGTTACTCGAAGGGACTAGGGGCCACAGATACGCAGTATTTT. Translation: CASSYSKGLGATDTQYF.

J is TRBJ2-1 and V is TRBV29-1; 8 positions agree with TRBD1. Germline V lookup: CDR1 SQVTM, CDR2 ANQGSEA. The CDR3 length is 15 residues. V dropped 4 bases and J dropped 7; count of bases not matched to a gene: 12. The CDR3 sequence: CSVAPGTGTVNEQFF. CDR3 nucleotide sequence: TGCAGCGTTGCCCCCGGGACAGGTACTGTGAATGAGCAGTTCTTC.

In its sample, this clone was seen once. The J gene is TRBJ1-1, the V gene TRBV7-8; no clear D. Trimming removed 5 bases at V and 0 bases at J, with 7 bases between. Germline assignment: CDR1 SGHVS and CDR2 FQNEAQ. The CDR3 length is 13 residues. For the CDR3, the DNA is TGTGCCAGCAGCGTCAATCTGAACACTGAAGCTTTCTTT. Translating gives CASSVNLNTEAFF.

The J gene is TRBJ2-1, the V gene TRBV9; 9 positions match TRBD2. Trimming removed 3 bases from V and 10 bases from J; junction bases left unmatched: 11. The CDR3 runs to 15 residues. Germline V gene sequence: CDR1 SGDLS, CDR2 YYNGEE. CDR3 sequence (DNA): TGTGCCAGCAGCGCTGAGCGGGGGGCCGCCGGAGAGCAGTTCTTC. This translates into CASSAERGAAGEQFF.

CDR3 residues: CASSLAEQVYGYTF. The CDR3 DNA follows: TGTGCCAGCAGCTTAGCGGAACAGGTCTATGGCTACACCTTC. The chain employs TRBV7-2 and TRBJ1-2; a possible D gene is TRBD1 (5 bases). V was clipped by 0 bases and J by 4 bases, with 9 bases between them. The CDR3 has 14 residues. CDR1 is SGHTA and CDR2 is FQGNSA in the germline V gene. The full variable domain, in which reference TRBV7-2 and TRBJ1-2 provide the parts outside the CDR3, is GAGVSQSPSNKVTEKGKDVELRCDPISGHTALYWYRQSLGQGLEFLIYFQGNSAPDKSGLPSDRFSAERTGGSVSTLTIQRTQQEDSAVYLCASSLAEQVYGYTFGSGTRLTVV.

The chain couples TRBV6-5 to TRBJ2-7; 7 bases are a match to TRBD1. The V gene end was trimmed by 8 bases and the J gene end by 3 bases; junction bases not matched to a gene: 10. CDR3 size: 14 residues. Looked up from germline, CDR1 is MNHEY and CDR2 is SVGAGI. The DNA of the CDR3 is TGTGCCAGCTACCCGCCGGGACAGTACTACGAGCAGTACTTC. Protein: CASYPPGQYYEQYF.

This rearrangement joins TRBV21-1 to TRBJ2-7; the D call in the table, TRBD1, was not verified against the DNA. TRBV21-1 is a pseudogene locus. This CDR3 region has 13 residues. The CDR3 is CASSKERGQGEYF. The CDR3, as DNA: TGTGCCAGCAGCAAAGAGCGTGGGCAGGGGGAGTACTTC.

In the case of this clone: This specimen includes other DNA sequences encoding the same CDR3. The chain has TRBV28 and TRBJ1-2; D might be TRBD1 (5 bases). Germline lookup yields CDR1 MDHEN and CDR2 SYDVKM. This CDR3 has 13 amino acids. Trimming pared 3 bases from V and 1 base from J, leaving 6 bases between. This CDR3 is CASSLTVNYGYTF. CDR3 nucleotides: TGTGCCAGCAGTTTGACAGTTAACTATGGCTACACCTTC.

The table lists this clone with a count of one. The chain is built from TRBV9 and TRBJ2-1; a possible D gene is TRBD2 (5 bases). Germline V gives CDR1 SGDLS, CDR2 YYNGEE. V was clipped by 0 bases and J by 2 bases, with 6 bases between them. This CDR3 spans 14 amino acids. The CDR3 protein is CASSVAGTYNEQFF. The CDR3 DNA is TGTGCCAGCAGCGTAGCGGGGACCTACAATGAGCAGTTCTTC. The full variable domain, rest sourced from reference TRBV9 and TRBJ2-1, is DSGVTQTPKHLITATGQRVTLRCSPRSGDLSVYWYQQSLDQGLQFLIQYYNGEERAKGNILERFSAQQFPDLHSELNLSSLELGDSALYFCASSVAGTYNEQFFGPGTRLTVL.

This chain joins TRBV5-6 and TRBJ2-7, with D possibly TRBD2 on 6 matching bases. Germline CDR1 SGHDT, CDR2 YYEEEE. There are 15 residues in the CDR3. V lost 5 bases, J lost 2 bases, and 17 bases lay in between. DNA of the CDR3: TGTGCCAGCAGACCTTCACGGCGCGGGGCCTACGAGCAGTACTTC. Protein: CASRPSRRGAYEQYF.

The chain joins TRBV11-1 to TRBJ2-3; D possibly corresponds to TRBD1 (5 bases). Trimming stripped 1 base from V and 2 bases from J, with 10 bases between. Germline V gives CDR1 SGHAT, CDR2 FQDESV (reference sequence). The CDR3 totals 15 residues. CDR3 amino acids: CASSLGAGFTDTQYF. CDR3 sequence (DNA): TGTGCCAGCAGCTTAGGGGCAGGGTTCACAGATACGCAGTATTTT.

This clone appeared once. The chain combines TRBV12-3 or TRBV12-4 with TRBJ1-1; a weak D match, TRBD1 (5 bases). There are 11 residues in the CDR3. Trimming left V 7 bases short and J 10 bases short, with 13 bases between. The DNA for the CDR3 is TGTGCCAGCAAAAGTCTCGGGGGAGCTTTCTTT. Translation gives CASKSLGGAFF.

The chain is built from TRBV6-5 and TRBJ2-7; D may be TRBD1 (5 bases). Germline-derived CDR1 and CDR2 are MNHEY and SVGAGI. The CDR3 loop spans 14 amino acids. V dropped 6 bases and J dropped 7 bases, with 19 bases sitting between them. The CDR3 region has the DNA TGTGCCAGCAGAGACCAGGCAGGGCTGAGTGAGCAGTACTTC. Its protein is CASRDQAGLSEQYF.

This clone was seen more than once but under ten times. The chain is built from TRBV28 and TRBJ1-6; no definite D call. CDR3 length equals 15 residues. Per the germline V gene, CDR1 is MDHEN and CDR2 is SYDVKM. V lost 8 bases and J lost 4, with 15 bases in between. The CDR3 DNA sequence: TGTGCCAGCCGCAAAAGTGGGCAGTATAATTCACCCCTCCACTTT. Translation gives CASRKSGQYNSPLHF.

This chain joins TRBV6-5 and TRBJ1-2, with D hard to call. The CDR3 has 15 residues. Germline values: CDR1 MNHEY, CDR2 SVGAGI. With 2 bases removed from V and 3 bases from J, the gap between germline ends came to 13 bases. The DNA for the CDR3 is TGTGCCAGCAGTTACGCCGGGAGGTTCGACTATGGCTACACCTTC. It translates to CASSYAGRFDYGYTF.

The J gene is TRBJ2-7, the V gene TRBV2, with TRBD2 identical over 8 bases. V shed 5 bases and J 3 bases; nucleotides not matched to a gene: 12. The CDR3 loop spans 16 amino acids. In germline, CDR1 is SNHLY, CDR2 FYNNEI. CDR3 residues: CASSLAGQSSLYEQYF. CDR3 in DNA: TGTGCCAGCAGTCTAGCGGGCCAGAGCAGCCTCTACGAGCAGTACTTC.

The J gene is TRBJ1-5, the V gene TRBV2; D is undetermined. CDR3 size: 13 residues. The germline V and J ends were trimmed by 4 bases and 4 bases, with 8 bases remaining between them. Germline V gene sequence: CDR1 SNHLY, CDR2 FYNNEI. CDR3 nucleotides: TGTGCCAGCAGTGGGGCCGATAATCAGCCCCAGCATTTT. Residues: CASSGADNQPQHF.

V and J are TRBV19 and TRBJ2-1; the D gene is possibly TRBD2 (6 bases). The V end lost 4 bases, the J end lost 4 bases, and 17 bases lay between the germline ends. Germline CDR1 and CDR2: LNHDA and SQIVND (reference sequence). The CDR3 is made up of 16 amino acids. DNA for the CDR3: TGTGCCAGTAGTAGTGCCGCGGGGAGACCTTACAATGAGCAGTTCTTC. It encodes CASSSAAGRPYNEQFF.

This clone showed up many times. This chain links TRBV9 with TRBJ2-1; TRBD1 might be the D (6 bases). The CDR3 is made up of 14 amino acids. Germline CDR1 SGDLS, CDR2 YYNGEE. Between the trimmed V and J ends, which lost 4 bases and 2 bases, there was a span of 10 bases. The CDR3 DNA reads as TGTGCCAGCAGCCCCCAGGGGCCCTACAATGAGCAGTTCTTC. Protein product: CASSPQGPYNEQFF.

The chain recombines TRBV29-1 with TRBJ1-2, with 8 bases that match TRBD1. The CDR3 is 13 amino acids. The trim removed 4 bases at V and 4 bases at J, leaving 5 bases unmatched. The germline CDR1 and CDR2 sequences are SQVTM and ANQGSEA. The CDR3 DNA is TGCAGCGTTGTGGTTGGACAGGGCTATGGCTACACCTTC. Translation gives CSVVVGQGYGYTF.

This rearrangement joins TRBV28 to TRBJ1-5, with 10 nucleotides matching TRBD1. The CDR3 loop spans 16 amino acids. Trimming cost V 7 bases and J 7 bases; bases outside gene matches: 13. Germline V gene sequence: CDR1 MDHEN, CDR2 SYDVKM. The CDR3 DNA is TGTGCCAGCATAATCGGAGGGACAGGGGCGAGCCAGCCCCAGCATTTT. Protein product: CASIIGGTGASQPQHF. Full variable domain (rest looked up from reference TRBV28 and TRBJ1-5): DVKVTQSSRYLVKRTGEKVFLECVQDMDHENMFWYRQDPGLGLRLIYFSYDVKMKEKGDIPEGYSVSREKKERFSLILESASTNQTSMYLCASIIGGTGASQPQHFGDGTRLSIL.

This clone was seen at least ten times. The chain joins TRBV4-1 to TRBJ1-2, with 8 positions matching TRBD1. V dropped 4 bases and J dropped 7; count of bases not matched to a gene: 2. Germline lookup yields CDR1 MGHRA and CDR2 YSYEKL. This CDR3 has 12 residues. CDR3 sequence (DNA): TGCGCCAGCAGCCTCGGACAGGGTGGCTACACCTTC. As protein: CASSLGQGGYTF.

V is TRBV21-1 and J is TRBJ2-5; TRBD1, the table's D call, was not compared with the DNA. TRBV21-1 is a pseudogene. This CDR3 spans 13 amino acids. CDR3 in amino acids: CASRSQKQETQYF. As DNA, the CDR3 is TGTGCCAGCAGGTCTCAGAAGCAAGAGACCCAGTACTTC.

V gene TRBV5-4 combines with J gene TRBJ1-6; tentatively, D is TRBD1 (6 bases). V lost 0 bases and J 10 bases, leaving 23 bases between the germline ends. CDR3 length: 18 amino acids. CDR1 is SGHNT, CDR2 YYREEE, per germline (reference sequence). The DNA of the CDR3 is TGTGCCAGCAGCTTGGGAATCGCGGGGGCCGGAGGGAAATCACCCCTCCACTTT. As protein: CASSLGIAGAGGKSPLHF.